The rows below give T cell receptor beta chains drawn from one sample of a study of blood T cell repertoires in COVID-19. The protocol was immunoSEQ multiplex PCR, while the TCRdb copy is restricted to in-frame clones and leaves out a portion. This repertoire shows about 130,000 clones, approximately 89% found once; its top ten account for 10%. The sequencing sample was made of peripheral blood. The receptors come from a man between 50 and 59 years old with acute or convalescent COVID-19. The CDR3 runs from the conserved cysteine through the conserved F or W. D genes are given only for firm matches. A row's size may be missing; if present it is once, few, many or a size class.

D	V	J	size	CDR3	DNA
NA	TRBV20-1	TRBJ2-1	NA	CSAVGSNEQFF	TGCAGTGCAGTCGGTTCCAATGAGCAGTTCTTC
TRBD1	TRBV19	TRBJ2-6	once	CASSLRGQASGANVLTF	TGTGCCAGTAGTCTCAGGGGGCAAGCGTCTGGGGCCAACGTCCTGACTTTC
NA	TRBV11-2	TRBJ2-2	few	CASSPLRGGKNTGELFF	TGTGCCAGCAGCCCACTCCGCGGAGGGAAGAACACCGGGGAGCTGTTTTTT
TRBD2	TRBV2	TRBJ2-1	once	CATPSGSGYEQFF	TGTGCCACCCCTAGCGGGTCAGGCTATGAGCAGTTCTTC
NA	TRBV9	TRBJ2-3	once	CASSVGGTRGDTQYF	TGTGCCAGCAGCGTAGGAGGCACTCGGGGGGATACGCAGTATTTT
NA	TRBV28	TRBJ1-5	NA	CASSSPHSNQPQHF	TGTGCCAGCAGTTCACCCCACTCGAATCAGCCCCAGCATTTT
NA	TRBV3-1/TRBV3-2	TRBJ2-7	once	CASSPLLRRNEQYF	TGTGCCAGCAGCCCGCTCCTCCGGCGGAACGAGCAGTACTTC
NA	TRBV19	TRBJ1-6	NA	CASSLRPADSPLHF	TGTGCCAGTAGTCTTCGTCCCGCGGATTCACCCCTCCACTTT
NA	TRBV27	TRBJ1-5	NA	CASSFVQNSNQPQHF	TGTGCCAGCAGTTTCGTGCAGAATAGCAATCAGCCCCAGCATTTT
NA	TRBV2	TRBJ1-2	NA	CASTLDSTNYGYTF	TGTGCCAGCACCCTTGACAGCACTAACTATGGCTACACCTTC
NA	TRBV18	TRBJ2-6	NA	CASSPPRGDSGANVLTF	TGTGCCAGCTCACCCCCCCGCGGAGACTCTGGGGCCAACGTCCTGACTTTC
NA	TRBV27	TRBJ2-2	NA	CASSLSRSPNTGELFF	TGTGCCAGCAGTTTATCTCGTAGCCCGAACACCGGGGAGCTGTTTTTT
TRBD2	TRBV10-1	TRBJ2-7	NA	CASSDHTSGSTYEQYF	TGCGCCAGCAGTGACCACACTAGCGGTAGTACCTACGAGCAGTACTTC
TRBD1	TRBV9	TRBJ1-6	NA	CASSVEGTDNSPLHF	TGTGCCAGCAGCGTAGAGGGGACAGATAATTCACCCCTCCACTTT
NA	TRBV5-1	TRBJ1-2	NA	CASSSGVYGYTF	TGCGCCAGCAGCTCAGGTGTTTATGGCTACACCTTC
NA	TRBV6-5	TRBJ1-1	NA	CASTPEEYRPEAFF	TGTGCCAGCACCCCTGAGGAGTATCGTCCTGAAGCTTTCTTT
NA	TRBV6-5	TRBJ1-3	NA	CASSYPLAGSGNTIYF	TGTGCCAGCAGTTACCCCCTGGCGGGCTCTGGAAACACCATATATTTT